This T cell receptor beta chain was profiled in a study of chemoradiotherapy in HPV16-positive cancers (dated by TCRdb to between 2021 and 2022). At the level of the whole study: Candidate HPV-specific T-cell clones and common TCR motifs were defined by functional T-cell assays performed on cells from a couple of HPV16-positive patients. Whether T-cell immunity against the HPV oncoproteins E6 and E7 changes during chemoradiotherapy and whether survival is affected by this immunity were examined in the study. Next, the candidate HPV-specific TCRs and motifs were followed in TCR repertoires from roughly 90 patients with HPV-related cancers.

Points the paper makes about the study in general: In HPV16-positive patients, expansion of HPV-responsive T cells during chemoradiotherapy was associated with improved recurrence-free survival. Expansion of candidate HPV-specific clones and E7-related TCR motifs was observed in the tumor microenvironment during treatment, whereas no such expansion was observed for non-HPV-specific T cells. The functional definition of HPV-specific T cells came from only two HPV16-positive patients, and the survival association was reported for HPV16-positive patients.

In regard to this clone: Its antigen remains unidentified. Base qualities are missing; no much larger clone stands one base away.

Repertoires were sampled multiple times during chemoradiotherapy, which allowed clonal expansion in the tumor microenvironment to be followed. V and J are truncated by 4 bases and 5 bases respectively, leaving an intervening sequence of 16 bases. The CDR3 holds 15 amino acids from the cysteine to the phenylalanine. The CDR3 DNA has 45 bases and is translated from base 1. CDR1 is given as SGHDT and CDR2 as YYEEEE, both from the germline V gene. Library prep was done by the immunoSEQ multiplex PCR assay. Not all clones reach the TCRdb copy of this immuneACCESS table, which keeps in-frame sequences only. Checked studies attribute under half of the gap to unresolved V genes and leave the rest unexplained. The sample data list 16,000 or so clones, and 78% of these were observed just once. Approximately 9.4% of the sample is taken by the ten largest.

Collection of the sample occurred from a patient who underwent chemoradiotherapy. The chain uses TRBV5-6 and TRBJ1-5; the D gene is perhaps TRBD1, from 6 matching bases. The TCR originated in a human donor with HPV-associated anogenital cancer. The CDR3 region has the sequence CASSHRQAEDQPQHF. The sequenced DNA: TGTGCCAGCAGCCACCGACAGGCAGAGGATCAGCCCCAGCATTTT.